This T cell receptor (beta chain) was observed in a study of T-cell memory formation after mild COVID-19 (dated by TCRdb to the early 2020s). In the study overall: TCR sequence clusters from the two donors were found to be largely donor specific. T-cell clones expanding and contracting after mild COVID-19 in two donors were tracked by longitudinal TCRalpha and TCRbeta repertoire sequencing. Two young, previously healthy adult volunteers made up the cohort, one male and one female. What the research found in general, with its limitations: Only two mild cases were covered in the study, and larger cohorts including severe cases with pre-infection samples were considered necessary. From day 15 to 85, contracting clones showed balanced CD4/CD8 phenotypes, whereas a second wave of clones that expanded from day 15 to 37 leaned towards CD4+. Whether the second-wave clones peaking on day 37 were SARS-CoV-2 specific was not confirmed. Contracting CD4+ clones turned up mainly in the CM and EM memory subsets, whereas EMRA was where CD8+ clones were enriched. The detection of some responding clones in pre-infection memory suggests that pre-existing cross-reactive memory T cells joined the SARS-CoV-2 response.

As for this clonotype: Its antigen is still unknown. The input lacks base qualities; no much larger clone sits a single base away.

The CDR3 runs 14 amino acids, cysteine and phenylalanine included. Of all the DNA, just the CDR3 is kept, 42 bases in frame from base 1. CDR1 SNHLY and CDR2 FYNNEI are derived from the germline V gene. A distance of 12 bases separates the germline ends of V and J, which lose 10 bases and 2 bases respectively. Sequenced on an Illumina NovaSeq 6000. TCRalpha and TCRbeta cDNA libraries were constructed by 5'RACE with constant-segment primers, with sample barcodes and unique molecular identifiers being introduced. RNA was extracted from every sample with Trizol reagent. Libraries were amplified in two PCR steps, with a second sample barcode and Illumina TruSeq adapters added in the second step. The libraries were sequenced on an Illumina NovaSeq using 2 x 150 bp paired-end reads. The study's processing was this. With migec v1.2.7, reads were demultiplexed and then collapsed into UMI-guided consensus sequences. Using mixcr v2.1.11, the UMI consensuses were aligned to TRA and TRB V and J templates and assembled into clonotypes. A clonotype was counted as expanded or contracted only when both edgeR and NoisET called the clonotype significant, with the noise models trained on biological replicates. For edgeR calls, the thresholds were a false discovery rate-adjusted p below 0.01 and a log2 fold-change of 1. As an exploratory analysis of dynamics, max-normalized trajectories of the 1000 most abundant clonotypes were examined with PCA combined with hierarchical clustering. Separately sequenced CD4+ and CD8+ repertoires were used to assign a CD4 or CD8 phenotype to each responding clone. TCRdb applied fastp at Q25 and MiXCR to the public reads, then kept only in-frame beta chains. One record per CDR3 amino acid sequence lists the most common genes and DNA. The V and J calls here are based on TCRdb, not the publication. The sample records more than 150,000 distinct CDR3 sequences, around 20% of which are singletons. The ten largest clones capture about 4% of the sample.

PBMCs were isolated by Ficoll-Paque density gradient centrifugation. The source is a man aged 18 to 35 who had mild COVID-19 (a few samples of this study predate the infection). The sample titles of this study are shuffled in the database, so cell type and time point are left out; the donor was told from shared clones. The receptor chain draws on TRBV2 and TRBJ2-6; the D gene cannot be named for sure. The sample taken for sequencing was PBMCs or a T cell subset sorted from them (not recorded which). The sequenced DNA is TGTGCCACCCGTATCCTACCTGGGGCCAACGTCCTGACTTTC. The resulting protein is CATRILPGANVLTF.